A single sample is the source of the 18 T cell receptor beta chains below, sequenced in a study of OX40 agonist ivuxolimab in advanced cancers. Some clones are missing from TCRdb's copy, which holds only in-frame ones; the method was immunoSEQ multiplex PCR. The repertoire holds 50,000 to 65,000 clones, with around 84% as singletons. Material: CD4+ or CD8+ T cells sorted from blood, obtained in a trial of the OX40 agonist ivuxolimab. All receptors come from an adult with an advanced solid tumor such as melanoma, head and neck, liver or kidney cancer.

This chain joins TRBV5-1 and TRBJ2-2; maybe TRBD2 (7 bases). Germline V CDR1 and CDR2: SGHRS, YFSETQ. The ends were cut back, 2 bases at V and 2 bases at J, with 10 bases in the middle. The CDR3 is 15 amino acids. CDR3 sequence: CASSFGGPNTGELFF. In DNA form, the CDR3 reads TGCGCCAGCAGCTTCGGGGGGCCCAACACCGGGGAGCTGTTTTTT.

The CDR3 nucleotides are TGTGCCAGCTCAAACCCCAGGAAAGAGACCCAGTACTTC. As protein: CASSNPRKETQYF. This rearrangement joins TRBV18 to TRBJ2-5; D is unclear. V lost 5 bases and J lost 3, with 10 bases in between. This CDR3 is built from 13 residues. Germline CDR1 reads KGHSH; CDR2 reads LQKENI.

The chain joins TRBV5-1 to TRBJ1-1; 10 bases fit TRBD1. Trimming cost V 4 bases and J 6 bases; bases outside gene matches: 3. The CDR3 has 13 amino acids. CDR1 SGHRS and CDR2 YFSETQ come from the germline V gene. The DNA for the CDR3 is TGCGCCAGCAGCCCTGGACAGGGGGCTGAAGCTTTCTTT. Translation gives CASSPGQGAEAFF.

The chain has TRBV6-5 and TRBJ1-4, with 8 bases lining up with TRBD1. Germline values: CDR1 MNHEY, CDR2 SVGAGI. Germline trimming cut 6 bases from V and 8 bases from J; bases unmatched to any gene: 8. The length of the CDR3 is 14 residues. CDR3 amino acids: CASSPGQGGEKLFF. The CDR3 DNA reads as TGTGCCAGCAGCCCTGGACAGGGAGGAGAAAAACTGTTTTTT.

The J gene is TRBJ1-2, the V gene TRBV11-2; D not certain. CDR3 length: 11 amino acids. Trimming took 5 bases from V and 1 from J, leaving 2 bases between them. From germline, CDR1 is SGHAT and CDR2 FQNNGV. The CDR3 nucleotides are TGTGCCAGCAGCCTTAACTATGGCTACACCTTC. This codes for CASSLNYGYTF.

The CDR3 reads CASSSTGQGATKNIQYF. Here the CDR3 DNA reads TGTGCCAGCAGCTCGACCGGACAGGGGGCGACCAAAAACATTCAGTACTTC. The genes are TRBV13 and TRBJ2-4, with 11 bases aligning to TRBD1. CDR1 PRHDT and CDR2 FYEKMQ come from the germline V gene (reference sequence). The CDR3 runs 17 residues. The V segment lost 4 bases and the J segment 2 bases; nucleotides outside the gene matches: 7.

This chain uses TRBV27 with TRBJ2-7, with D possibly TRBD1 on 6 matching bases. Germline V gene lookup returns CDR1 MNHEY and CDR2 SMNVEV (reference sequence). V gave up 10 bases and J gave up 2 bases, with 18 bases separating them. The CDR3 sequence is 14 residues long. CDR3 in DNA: TGTGCCACACACAAACAGGGAGAAACCTACGAGCAGTACTTC. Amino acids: CATHKQGETYEQYF.

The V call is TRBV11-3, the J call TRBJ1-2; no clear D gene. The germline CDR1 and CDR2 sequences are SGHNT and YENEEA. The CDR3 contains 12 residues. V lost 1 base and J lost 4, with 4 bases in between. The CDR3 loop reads CASSLVGYGYTF. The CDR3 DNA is TGTGCCAGCAGCTTAGTAGGCTATGGCTACACCTTC.

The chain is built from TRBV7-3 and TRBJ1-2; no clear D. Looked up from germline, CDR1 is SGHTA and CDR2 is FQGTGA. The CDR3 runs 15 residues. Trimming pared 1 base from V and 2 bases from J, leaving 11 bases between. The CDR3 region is CASSLNGVGNYGYTF. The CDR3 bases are TGTGCCAGCAGCTTAAATGGGGTGGGGAACTATGGCTACACCTTC.

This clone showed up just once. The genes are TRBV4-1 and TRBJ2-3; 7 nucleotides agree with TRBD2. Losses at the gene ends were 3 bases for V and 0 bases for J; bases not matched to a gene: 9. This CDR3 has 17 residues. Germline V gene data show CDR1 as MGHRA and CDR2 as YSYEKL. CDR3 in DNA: TGCGCCAGCAGCCATGGGCGGGGGACCCGTAGCACAGATACGCAGTATTTT. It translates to CASSHGRGTRSTDTQYF.

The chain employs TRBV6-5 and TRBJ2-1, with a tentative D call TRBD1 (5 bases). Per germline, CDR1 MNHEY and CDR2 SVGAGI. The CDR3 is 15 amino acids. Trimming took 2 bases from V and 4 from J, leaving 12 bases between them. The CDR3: CASSYDRTPYNEQFF. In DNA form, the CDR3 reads TGTGCCAGCAGTTACGATAGGACACCATACAATGAGCAGTTCTTC.

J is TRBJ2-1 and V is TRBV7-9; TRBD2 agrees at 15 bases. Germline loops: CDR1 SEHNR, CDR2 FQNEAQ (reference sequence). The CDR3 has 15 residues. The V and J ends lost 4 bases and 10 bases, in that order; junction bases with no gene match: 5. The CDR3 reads CASSWTSGRAEEQFF. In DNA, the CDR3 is TGTGCCAGCAGCTGGACTAGCGGGAGGGCCGAGGAGCAGTTCTTC.

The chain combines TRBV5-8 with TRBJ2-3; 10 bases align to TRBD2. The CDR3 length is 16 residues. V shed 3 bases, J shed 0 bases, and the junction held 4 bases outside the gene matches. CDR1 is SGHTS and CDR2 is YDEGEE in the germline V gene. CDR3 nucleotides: TGTGCCAGCAGCTCGGGACTAGCGACGAGCACAGATACGCAGTATTTT. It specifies CASSSGLATSTDTQYF.

In DNA, the CDR3 is TGCAGCGTTGTGGAGGGGGGGCACGGTGGCTACACCTTC. It codes for CSVVEGGHGGYTF. The chain links TRBV29-1 to TRBJ1-2; D is possibly TRBD1 (6 bases). Germline V gives CDR1 SQVTM, CDR2 ANQGSEA. The CDR3 spans 13 residues. V was clipped by 4 bases and J by 7 bases, with 16 bases between them. The full variable domain, with the rest looked up from reference TRBV29-1 and TRBJ1-2, is SAVISQKPSRDICQRGTSLTIQCQVDSQVTMMFWYRQQPGQSLTLIATANQGSEATYESGFVIDKFPISRPNLTFSTLTVSNMSPEDSSIYLCSVVEGGHGGYTFGSGTRLTVV.

The CDR3 loop reads CASSPRGGITDTQYF. Here the CDR3 DNA reads TGTGCCAGCAGTCCCCGGGGCGGTATCACAGATACGCAGTATTTT. J is TRBJ2-3 and V is TRBV6-5; either TRBD1 or TRBD2 may supply D (5 bases each). The CDR3 runs 15 residues. CDR1 and CDR2 (germline): MNHEY, SVGAGI. V was clipped by 5 bases and J by 2 bases, with 14 bases between them.

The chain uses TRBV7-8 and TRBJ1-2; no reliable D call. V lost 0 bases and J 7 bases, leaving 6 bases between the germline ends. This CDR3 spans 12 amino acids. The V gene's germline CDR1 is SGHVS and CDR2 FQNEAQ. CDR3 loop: CASSLAGSGYTF. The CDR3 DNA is TGTGCCAGCAGCTTAGCGGGTTCTGGCTACACCTTC.

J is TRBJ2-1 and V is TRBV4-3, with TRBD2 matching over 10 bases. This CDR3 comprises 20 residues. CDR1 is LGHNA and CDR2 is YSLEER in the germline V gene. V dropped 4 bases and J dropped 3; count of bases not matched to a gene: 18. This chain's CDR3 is CASSRRPGDLAGGDYNEQFF. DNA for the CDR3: TGCGCCAGCAGCCGGCGGCCTGGGGATTTAGCGGGAGGAGACTACAATGAGCAGTTCTTC.

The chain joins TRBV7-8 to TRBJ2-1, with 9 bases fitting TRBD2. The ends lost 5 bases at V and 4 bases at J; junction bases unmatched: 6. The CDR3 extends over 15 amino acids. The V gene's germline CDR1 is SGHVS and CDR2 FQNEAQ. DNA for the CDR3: TGTGCCAGCAGCGTTAGCGGGGGTACTTACAATGAGCAGTTCTTC. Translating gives CASSVSGGTYNEQFF.